This TCR beta chain was observed in a study of OX40 agonist ivuxolimab in advanced cancers. Study-wide context: In this cohort, patients received ivuxolimab, an agonistic anti-OX40 (CD134) antibody.

Assay used: immunoSEQ multiplex PCR; TCRdb lists only in-frame clones, some missing. Of more than 75,000 clones listed, 86% are singletons. This CDR3 is 14 amino acids long. The V gene's germline CDR1 is SGHKS and CDR2 YYEKEE (reference sequence). Trimming cost V 4 bases and J 0 bases, with 11 bases left between them. Study results and limitations: Part of the nonresponder group also had normalized T-cell clonal expansion that was low. With doses of 0.1 to 3.0 mg/kg, CD4+ and CD8+ blood T cells had undergone clonal expansion by week 6.

As regards this clone: Antigen: not known.

The sequence was obtained from an adult with an advanced solid tumor such as melanoma, head and neck, liver or kidney cancer. The V call is TRBV5-5, the J call TRBJ2-7; D possibly corresponds to TRBD1 (6 bases). Sequencing was performed on CD4+ or CD8+ T cells sorted from blood, taken in a trial of the OX40 agonist ivuxolimab. This chain's CDR3 is CASSPGHSSYEQYF. The DNA of the CDR3 is TGTGCCAGCAGCCCGGGACATTCCTCCTACGAGCAGTACTTC.